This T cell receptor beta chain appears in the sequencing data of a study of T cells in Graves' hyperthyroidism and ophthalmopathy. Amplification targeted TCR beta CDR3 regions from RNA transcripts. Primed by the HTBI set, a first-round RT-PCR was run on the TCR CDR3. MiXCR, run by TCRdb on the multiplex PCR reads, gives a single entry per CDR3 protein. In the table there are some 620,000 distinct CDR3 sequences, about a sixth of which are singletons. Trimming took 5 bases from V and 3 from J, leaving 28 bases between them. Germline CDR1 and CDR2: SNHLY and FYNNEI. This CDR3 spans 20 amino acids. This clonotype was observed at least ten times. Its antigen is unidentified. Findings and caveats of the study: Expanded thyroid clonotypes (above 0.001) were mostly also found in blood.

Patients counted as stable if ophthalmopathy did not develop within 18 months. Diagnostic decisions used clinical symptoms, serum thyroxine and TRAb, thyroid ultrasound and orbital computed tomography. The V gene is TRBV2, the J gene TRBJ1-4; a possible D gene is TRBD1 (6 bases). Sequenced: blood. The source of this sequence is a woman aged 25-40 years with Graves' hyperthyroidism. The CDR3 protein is CASSYEHPGRRKGANEKLFF. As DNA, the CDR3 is TGTGCCAGCAGTTACGAGCACCCGGGACGACGAAAGGGGGCTAATGAAAAACTGTTTTTT.